This T cell receptor (beta chain) was documented in a study of cytomegalovirus exposure and HLA in healthy donors. About the research overall: Earlier sequencing of 150 million to 200 million T cells yielded 90 million to 140 million unique TCR beta sequences.

CDR3 length: 14 residues. The germline V gene has CDR1 GTSNPN and CDR2 SVGIG (reference sequence). V lost 0 bases to trimming and J lost 1 base, with 8 bases between them. For this clone: Its antigen is not identified. This specimen includes other DNA sequences encoding the same CDR3.

Study results and limitations: The study carried out a later analysis of TCR beta sequences. It associated roughly 17,000 of them with specific HLA alleles at a false discovery rate of 0.05. CMV serostatus alone was available as immune exposure information.

13 Jbeta primers and 60 Vbeta primers were used for the PCR. The repertoire was sequenced with immunoSEQ multiplex PCR; TCRdb's copy has only in-frame clones and lacks some. The sample records roughly 200,000 clones, 78% being singletons. This chain joins TRBV30 and TRBJ2-3; D is possibly TRBD2 (5 bases). The clonotype originates from a woman in her twenties or thirties in good health and CMV-seropositive. Sequenced sample: PBMCs. For the CDR3, the DNA is TGTGCCTGGAGTGTACTAGAACGCACAGATACGCAGTATTTT. This gives the protein CAWSVLERTDTQYF.